This T cell receptor (beta chain) was sequenced in a study of blood T cells in healthy people across ages. Together with a sample-barcoded 5' primer, a J-beta primer mix was included in a second PCR lasting 7 to 11 cycles. TCRdb redid the calling of the 5' RACE reads with MiXCR, one entry per CDR3 protein. The data show approximately 850,000 distinct CDR3 sequences, roughly 44% seen once. V gave up 3 bases and J gave up 4 bases, with 18 bases separating them. The CDR3 has 15 residues. In germline, CDR1 is SQVTM, CDR2 ANQGSEA. The source of this sequence is a man aged 55 to 70 in good health. Sequenced input: blood. The genes are TRBV29-1 and TRBJ1-2; D is perhaps TRBD1 (5 bases). Here the CDR3 DNA reads TGCAGCGTTGACGCCTCGGGGGGGTTGGGCTATGGCTACACCTTC. This encodes CSVDASGGLGYGYTF.